Listed here is a single TCR beta chain. As yet, its antigen is unknown. TCRdb processed the RT-PCR reads anew with MiXCR; each CDR3 protein has one entry. Of a few hundred thousand distinct CDR3 sequences in the sample, approximately 11% were seen once. The record originates from a study of response to subunit inactivated influenza vaccine. The study, taken as a whole, reports: The authors suggested that every seasonal influenza vaccination recruits few new T cells.

The germline V gene encodes CDR1 SGDLS and CDR2 YYNGEE. J lost 2 bases, V lost 0 bases, and 6 bases had no gene match. The CDR3 spans 17 residues. This receptor was obtained from a man between 45 and 60 years old who received an inactivated influenza vaccine. The starting material was PBMCs from blood, obtained 45 days after vaccination. V is TRBV9 and J is TRBJ2-1; 9 bases match TRBD2. The CDR3 is CASSVGGGGGAYNEQFF. The CDR3 DNA reads TGTGCCAGCAGCGTAGGGGGAGGCGGGGGGGCCTACAATGAGCAGTTCTTC.